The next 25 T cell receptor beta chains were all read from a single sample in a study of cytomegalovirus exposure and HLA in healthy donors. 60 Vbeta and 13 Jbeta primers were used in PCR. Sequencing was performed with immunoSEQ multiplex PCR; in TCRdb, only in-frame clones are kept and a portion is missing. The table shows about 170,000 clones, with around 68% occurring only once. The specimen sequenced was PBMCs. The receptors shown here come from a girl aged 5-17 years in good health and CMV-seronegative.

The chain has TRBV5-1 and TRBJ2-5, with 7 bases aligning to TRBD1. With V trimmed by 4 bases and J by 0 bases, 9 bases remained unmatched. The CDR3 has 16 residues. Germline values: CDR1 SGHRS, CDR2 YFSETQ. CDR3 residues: CASSRTGTVNQETQYF. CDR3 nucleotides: TGCGCCAGCAGCCGAACCGGGACAGTCAACCAAGAGACCCAGTACTTC.

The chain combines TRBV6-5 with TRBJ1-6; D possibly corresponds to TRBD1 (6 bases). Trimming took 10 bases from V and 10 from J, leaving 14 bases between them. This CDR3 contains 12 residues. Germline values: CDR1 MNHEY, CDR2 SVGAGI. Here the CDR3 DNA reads TGTGCCATCCAGGGGAGGGGCTCACCCCTCCACTTT. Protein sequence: CAIQGRGSPLHF.

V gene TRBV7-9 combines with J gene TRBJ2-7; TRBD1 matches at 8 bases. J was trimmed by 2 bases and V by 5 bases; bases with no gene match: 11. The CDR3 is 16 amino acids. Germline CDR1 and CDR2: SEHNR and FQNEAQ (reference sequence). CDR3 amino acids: CASSGPRDRKTYEQYF. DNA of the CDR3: TGTGCCAGCAGCGGACCCCGGGACAGGAAAACCTACGAGCAGTACTTC.

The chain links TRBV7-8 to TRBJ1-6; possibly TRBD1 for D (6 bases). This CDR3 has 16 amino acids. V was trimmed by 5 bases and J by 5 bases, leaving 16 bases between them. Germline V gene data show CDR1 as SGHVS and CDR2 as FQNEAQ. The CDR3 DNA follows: TGTGCCAGCAGCCAGACGGACAGCGCCAATAATTCACCCCTCCACTTT. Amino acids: CASSQTDSANNSPLHF.

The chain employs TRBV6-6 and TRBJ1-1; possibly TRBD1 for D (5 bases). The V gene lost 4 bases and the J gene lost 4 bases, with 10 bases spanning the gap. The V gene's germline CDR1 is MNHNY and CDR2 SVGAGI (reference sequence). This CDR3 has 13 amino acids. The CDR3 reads CASSSNGGTEAFF. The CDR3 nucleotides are TGTGCCAGCAGTTCTAACGGGGGCACTGAAGCTTTCTTT.

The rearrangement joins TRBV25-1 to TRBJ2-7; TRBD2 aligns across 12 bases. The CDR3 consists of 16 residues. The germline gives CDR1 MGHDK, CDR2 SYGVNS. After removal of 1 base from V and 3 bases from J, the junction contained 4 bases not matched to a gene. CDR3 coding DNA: TGTGCCAGCAGTGAATCCCTACTAGCGGGGGGCTACGAGCAGTACTTC. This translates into CASSESLLAGGYEQYF.

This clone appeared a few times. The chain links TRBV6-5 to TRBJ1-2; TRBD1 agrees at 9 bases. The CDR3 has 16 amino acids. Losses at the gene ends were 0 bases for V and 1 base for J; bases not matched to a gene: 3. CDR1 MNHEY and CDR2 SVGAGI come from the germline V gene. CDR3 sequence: CASSYSRTGVNYGYTF. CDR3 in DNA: TGTGCCAGCAGTTACTCCAGGACAGGGGTTAACTATGGCTACACCTTC.

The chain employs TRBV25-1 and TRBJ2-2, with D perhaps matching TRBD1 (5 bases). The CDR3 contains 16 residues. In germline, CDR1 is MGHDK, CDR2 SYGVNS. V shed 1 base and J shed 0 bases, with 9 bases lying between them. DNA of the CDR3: TGTGCCAGCAGTGAATCCAGGGCTCCGAACACCGGGGAGCTGTTTTTT. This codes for CASSESRAPNTGELFF.

CDR3 amino acids: CASTPTGLDGYTF. The CDR3 bases are TGTGCCAGCACCCCAACAGGGCTTGATGGCTACACCTTC. The V and J genes are TRBV7-9 and TRBJ1-2, with TRBD1 as a possible D gene (6 bases). V lost 7 bases and J lost 6, with 15 bases in between. Germline-derived CDR1 and CDR2 are SEHNR and FQNEAQ (reference sequence). The CDR3 runs 13 residues.

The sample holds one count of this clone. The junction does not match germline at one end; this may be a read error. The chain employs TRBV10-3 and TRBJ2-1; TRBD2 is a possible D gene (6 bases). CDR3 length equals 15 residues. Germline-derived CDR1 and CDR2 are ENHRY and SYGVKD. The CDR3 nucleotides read TGTGCCATCCGCCCCTTTGGGGACTCCGACAATGAGCAGTTCTTC. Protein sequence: CAIRPFGDSDNEQFF.

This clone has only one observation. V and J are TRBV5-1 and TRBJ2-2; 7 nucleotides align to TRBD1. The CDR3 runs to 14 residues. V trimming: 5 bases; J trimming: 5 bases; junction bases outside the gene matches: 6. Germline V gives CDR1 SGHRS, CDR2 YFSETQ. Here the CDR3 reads CASRKGQSTGELFF. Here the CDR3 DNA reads TGCGCCAGCAGAAAGGGACAGTCGACCGGGGAGCTGTTTTTT.

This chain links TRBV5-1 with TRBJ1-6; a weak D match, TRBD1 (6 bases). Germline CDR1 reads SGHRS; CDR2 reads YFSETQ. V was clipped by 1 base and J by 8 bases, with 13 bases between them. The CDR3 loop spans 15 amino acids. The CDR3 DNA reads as TGCGCCAGCAGCTTGCCACAGGGTCGGGATTCACCCCTCCACTTT. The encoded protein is CASSLPQGRDSPLHF.

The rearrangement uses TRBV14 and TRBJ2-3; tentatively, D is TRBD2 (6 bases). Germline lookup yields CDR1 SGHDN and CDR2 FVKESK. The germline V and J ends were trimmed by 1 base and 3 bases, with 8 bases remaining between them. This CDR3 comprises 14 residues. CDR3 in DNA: TGTGCCAGCAGCCAAGTGGGGAGGACAGATACGCAGTATTTT. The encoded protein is CASSQVGRTDTQYF.

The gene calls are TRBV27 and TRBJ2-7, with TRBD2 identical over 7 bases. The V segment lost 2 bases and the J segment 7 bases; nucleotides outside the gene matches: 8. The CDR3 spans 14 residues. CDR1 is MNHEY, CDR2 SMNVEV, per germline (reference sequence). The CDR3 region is CASSLPSGTGEQYF. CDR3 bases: TGTGCCAGCAGTTTACCTAGCGGCACTGGTGAGCAGTACTTC.

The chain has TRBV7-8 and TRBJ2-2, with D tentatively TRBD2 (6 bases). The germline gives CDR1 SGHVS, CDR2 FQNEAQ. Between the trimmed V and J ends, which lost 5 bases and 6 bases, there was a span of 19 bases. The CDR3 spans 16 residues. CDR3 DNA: TGTGCCAGCAGCACCGAGGAGGGCCGAAGGGCCGGGGAGCTGTTTTTT. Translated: CASSTEEGRRAGELFF.

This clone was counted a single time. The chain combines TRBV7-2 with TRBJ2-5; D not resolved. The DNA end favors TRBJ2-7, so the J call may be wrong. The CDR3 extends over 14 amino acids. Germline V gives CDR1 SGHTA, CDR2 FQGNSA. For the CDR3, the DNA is TGTGCCAGCAGCTTAGGACACCGCGACTACGAGCAGTACTTC. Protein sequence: CASSLGHRDYEQYF.

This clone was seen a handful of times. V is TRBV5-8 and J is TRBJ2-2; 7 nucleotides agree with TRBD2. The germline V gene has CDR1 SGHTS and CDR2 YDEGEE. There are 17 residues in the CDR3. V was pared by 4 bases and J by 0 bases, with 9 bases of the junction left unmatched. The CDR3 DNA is TGTGCCAGCAGCGGGATAGGGCTAGCGGCGAACACCGGGGAGCTGTTTTTT. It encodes CASSGIGLAANTGELFF. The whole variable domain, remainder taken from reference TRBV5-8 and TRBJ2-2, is EAGVTQSPTHLIKTRGQQATLRCSPISGHTSVYWYQQALGLGLQFLLWYDEGEERNRGNFPPRFSGRQFPNYSSELNVNALELEDSALYLCASSGIGLAANTGELFFGEGSRLTVL.

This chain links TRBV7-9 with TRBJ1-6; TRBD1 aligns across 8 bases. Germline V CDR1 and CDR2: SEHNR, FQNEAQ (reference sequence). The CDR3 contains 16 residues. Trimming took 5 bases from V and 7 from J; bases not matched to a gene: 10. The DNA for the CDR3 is TGTGCCAGCAGCCCCCGACAGGGGTGGATAAATTCACCCCTCCACTTT. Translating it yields CASSPRQGWINSPLHF.

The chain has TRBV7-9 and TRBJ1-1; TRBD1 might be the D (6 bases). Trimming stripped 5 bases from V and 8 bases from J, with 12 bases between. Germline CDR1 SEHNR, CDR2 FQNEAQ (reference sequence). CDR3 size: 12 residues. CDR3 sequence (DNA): TGTGCCAGCAGCCCACAGGGATTCGAAGCTTTCTTT. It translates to CASSPQGFEAFF.

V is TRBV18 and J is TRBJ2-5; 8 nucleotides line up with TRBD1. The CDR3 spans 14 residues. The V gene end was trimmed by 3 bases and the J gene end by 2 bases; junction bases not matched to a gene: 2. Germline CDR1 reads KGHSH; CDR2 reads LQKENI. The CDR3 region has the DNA TGTGCCAGCTCACCCCGACAGGGGCAAGAGACCCAGTACTTC. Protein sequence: CASSPRQGQETQYF.

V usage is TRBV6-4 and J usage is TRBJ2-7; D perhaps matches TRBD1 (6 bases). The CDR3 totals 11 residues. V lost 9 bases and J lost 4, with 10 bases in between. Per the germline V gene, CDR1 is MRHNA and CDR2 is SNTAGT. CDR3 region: CARLQGYEQYF. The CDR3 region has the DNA TGTGCCAGGCTCCAGGGGTACGAGCAGTACTTC.

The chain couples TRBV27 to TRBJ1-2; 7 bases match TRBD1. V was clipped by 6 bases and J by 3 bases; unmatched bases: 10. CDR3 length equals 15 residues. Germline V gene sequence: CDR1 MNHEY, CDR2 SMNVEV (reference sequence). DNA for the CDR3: TGTGCCAGCAGGAGATTCGACAGGGCTCACTATGGCTACACCTTC. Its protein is CASRRFDRAHYGYTF.

The CDR3 region is CASSSVGRQGTYGYTF. The CDR3 DNA reads as TGTGCCAGCAGTTCAGTTGGCCGCCAGGGAACCTATGGCTACACCTTC. J is TRBJ1-2 and V is TRBV27, with D tentatively TRBD1 (5 bases). With 4 bases removed from V and 4 bases from J, the gap between germline ends came to 19 bases. Germline V gene sequence: CDR1 MNHEY, CDR2 SMNVEV (reference sequence). CDR3 length: 16 amino acids.

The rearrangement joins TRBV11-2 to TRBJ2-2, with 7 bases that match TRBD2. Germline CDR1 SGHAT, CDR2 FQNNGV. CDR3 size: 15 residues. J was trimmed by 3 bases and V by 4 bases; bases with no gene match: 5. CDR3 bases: TGTGCCAGCAGCTCGAGCGGGGACCACACCGGGGAGCTGTTTTTT. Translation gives CASSSSGDHTGELFF.

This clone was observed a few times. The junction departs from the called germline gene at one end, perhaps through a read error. The CDR3 sequence is CASRLGKSRAFF. CDR3 coding DNA: TGTGCCAGCAGATTAGGGAAAAGCAGGGCTTTCTTT. This chain connects TRBV13 to TRBJ1-1; no definite D call. The CDR3 is 12 amino acids. Germline CDR1 PRHDT, CDR2 FYEKMQ (reference sequence). Together with reference TRBV13 and TRBJ1-1, the CDR3 gives the full variable domain: AAGVIQSPRHLIKEKRETATLKCYPIPRHDTVYWYQQGPGQDPQFLISFYEKMQSDKGSIPDRFSAQQFSDYHSELNMSSLELGDSALYFCASRLGKSRAFFGQGTRLTVV.